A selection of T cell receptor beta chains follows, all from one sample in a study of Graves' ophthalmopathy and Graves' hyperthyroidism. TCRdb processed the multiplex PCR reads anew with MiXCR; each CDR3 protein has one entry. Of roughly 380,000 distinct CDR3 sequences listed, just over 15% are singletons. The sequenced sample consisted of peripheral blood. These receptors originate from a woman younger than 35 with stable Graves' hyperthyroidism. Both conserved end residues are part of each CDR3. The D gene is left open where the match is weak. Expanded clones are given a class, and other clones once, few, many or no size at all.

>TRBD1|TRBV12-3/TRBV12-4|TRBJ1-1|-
CASSLGQGMRAFF
TGTGCCAGCAGTTTAGGACAGGGGATGCGCGCTTTCTTT
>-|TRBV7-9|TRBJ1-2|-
CASSLQPTTGGYTF
TGTGCCAGCAGCTTACAACCGACGACAGGCGGCTACACCTTC
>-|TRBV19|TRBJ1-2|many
CASSIYSGAGFHGYTF
TGTGCCAGTAGTATTTATTCAGGGGCAGGATTCCATGGCTACACCTTC
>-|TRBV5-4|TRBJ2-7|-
CASSLAGRGVTYEQYF
TGTGCCAGCAGCTTGGCTGGCAGGGGGGTCACCTACGAGCAGTACTTC
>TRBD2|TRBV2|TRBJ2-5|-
CASSKPGLAGETQYF
TGTGCCAGCAGTAAACCGGGACTAGCGGGAGAGACCCAGTACTTC
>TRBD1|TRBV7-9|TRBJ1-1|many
CASSLDQGAIADAEAFF
TGTGCCAGCAGCTTAGACCAGGGGGCTATCGCAGACGCTGAAGCTTTCTTT
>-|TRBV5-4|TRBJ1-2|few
CASSLRNYGYTF
TGTGCCAGCAGCTTGAGGAACTATGGCTACACCTTC
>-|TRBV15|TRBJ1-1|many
CATRGYTEAFF
TGTGCCACCCGGGGGTACACTGAAGCTTTCTTT
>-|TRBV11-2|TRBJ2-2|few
CASSWGATGELFF
TGTGCCAGCAGCTGGGGGGCAACCGGGGAGCTGTTTTTT
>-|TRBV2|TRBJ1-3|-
CASEGNTIYF
TGTGCCAGTGAGGGAAACACCATATATTTT
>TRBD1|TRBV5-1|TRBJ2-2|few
CASSLQGGTTGELFF
TGCGCCAGCAGCTTACAGGGGGGAACCACCGGGGAGCTGTTTTTT
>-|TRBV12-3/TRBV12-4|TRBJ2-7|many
CASSLAAGEQYF
TGTGCCAGCAGTTTGGCGGCCGGAGAGCAGTACTTC
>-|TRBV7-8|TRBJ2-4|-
CASSLSRQRAAKNIQYF
TGTGCCAGCAGCTTATCTCGCCAGCGGGCAGCCAAAAACATTCAGTACTTC
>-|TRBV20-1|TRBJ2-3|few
CSARDYSADTQYF
TGCAGTGCTAGGGACTATAGTGCAGATACGCAGTATTTT
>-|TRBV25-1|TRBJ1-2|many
CASSERGGDYGYTF
TGTGCCAGCAGTGAGAGGGGGGGAGACTATGGCTACACCTTC
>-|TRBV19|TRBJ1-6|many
CASSRGSSYNSPLHF
TGTGCCAGTAGCAGAGGGAGCTCCTATAATTCACCCCTCCACTTT
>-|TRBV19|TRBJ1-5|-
CASSTGGGHNQPQHF
TGTGCCAGTAGTACCGGCGGCGGACACAATCAGCCCCAGCATTTT
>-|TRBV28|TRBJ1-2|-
CASSPPGRIFYGYTF
TGTGCCAGCAGCCCGCCCGGACGGATCTTCTATGGCTACACCTTC
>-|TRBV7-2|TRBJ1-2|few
CASSPWQGSGYTF
TGTGCCAGCAGCCCCTGGCAGGGGAGCGGCTACACCTTC
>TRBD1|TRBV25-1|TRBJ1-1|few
CASSVDRAVSNTEAFF
TGTGCCAGCAGTGTAGACAGGGCGGTATCCAACACTGAAGCTTTCTTT
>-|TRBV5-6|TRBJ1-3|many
CASSRGQFGNTIYF
TGTGCCAGCAGCCGCGGGCAGTTTGGAAACACCATATATTTT
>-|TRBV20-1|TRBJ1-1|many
CSASNRDFGAFF
TGCAGTGCTAGCAACAGGGATTTTGGAGCTTTCTTT
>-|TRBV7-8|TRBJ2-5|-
CASSLAPFTGQETRYF
TGTGCCAGCAGCTTAGCGCCCTTTACAGGTCAAGAGACCCGGTACTTC
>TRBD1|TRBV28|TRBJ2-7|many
CASNKDRGPSYEQYF
TGTGCCAGCAACAAGGACAGGGGGCCCTCCTACGAGCAGTACTTC
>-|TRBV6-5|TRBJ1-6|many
CASSYSRLRSPLHF
TGTGCCAGCAGTTACTCGCGCCTCCGGTCACCCCTCCACTTT
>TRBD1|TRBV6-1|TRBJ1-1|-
CASSVRGPQGEDGEAFF
TGTGCCAGCAGTGTAAGGGGGCCACAGGGAGAAGACGGTGAAGCTTTCTTT
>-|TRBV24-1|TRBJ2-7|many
CATSESGYEQYF
TGTGCCACCAGTGAGTCCGGCTACGAGCAGTACTTC
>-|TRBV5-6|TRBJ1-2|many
CASSLVDQRGNGYTF
TGTGCCAGCAGCTTGGTCGATCAGCGGGGCAATGGCTACACCTTC
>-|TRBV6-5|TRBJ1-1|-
CASSYRPGGEAFF
TGTGCCAGCAGTTACCGCCCCGGGGGTGAAGCTTTCTTT
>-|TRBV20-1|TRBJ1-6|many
CSARRGDRDNSPLHF
TGCAGTGCTCGACGAGGAGACAGAGATAATTCACCCCTCCACTTT
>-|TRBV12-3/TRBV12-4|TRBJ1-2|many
CASSLGGYYGYTF
TGTGCCAGCAGTTTGGGCGGATACTATGGCTACACCTTC
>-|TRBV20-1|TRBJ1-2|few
CSAPPRDKSNYGYTF
TGCAGTGCCCCCCCCCGGGACAAATCTAACTATGGCTACACCTTC
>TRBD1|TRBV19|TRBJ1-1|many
CASSTDRGLGTEAFF
TGTGCCAGTAGTACCGACAGGGGGCTCGGGACTGAAGCTTTCTTT
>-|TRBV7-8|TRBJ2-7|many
CASSYRDGSSYEQYF
TGTGCCAGCAGCTACCGGGACGGAAGCTCCTACGAGCAGTACTTC
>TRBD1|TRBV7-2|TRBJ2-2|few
CASGGTGGTGELFF
TGTGCCAGCGGAGGGACAGGGGGCACCGGGGAGCTGTTTTTT
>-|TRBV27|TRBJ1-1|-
CASRKGLATEAFF
TGTGCCAGCAGGAAGGGTTTAGCCACTGAAGCTTTCTTT
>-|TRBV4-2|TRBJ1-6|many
CASSQDRGGRSSPLHF
TGTGCCAGCAGCCAAGATCGAGGAGGGAGAAGCTCACCCCTCCACTTT
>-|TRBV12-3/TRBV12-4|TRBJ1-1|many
CASSFEGPGWGTYTEAFF
TGTGCCAGCAGTTTTGAAGGGCCCGGGTGGGGGACTTACACTGAAGCTTTCTTT
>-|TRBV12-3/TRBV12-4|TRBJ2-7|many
CASSPRQRSYEQYF
TGTGCCAGCAGTCCACGTCAGCGCTCCTACGAGCAGTACTTC
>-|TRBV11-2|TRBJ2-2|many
CASSLGRANTGELFF
TGTGCCAGCAGCTTGGGCAGGGCGAACACCGGGGAGCTGTTTTTT
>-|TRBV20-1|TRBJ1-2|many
CSAIPPTGVNYGYTF
TGCAGTGCTATACCGCCGACAGGTGTTAACTATGGCTACACCTTC
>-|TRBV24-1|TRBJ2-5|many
CATSWTARETQYF
TGTGCCACCAGTTGGACGGCTAGGGAGACCCAGTACTTC
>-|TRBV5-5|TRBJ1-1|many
CASSLVRQTNTEAFF
TGTGCCAGCAGCTTGGTTAGACAGACAAACACTGAAGCTTTCTTT
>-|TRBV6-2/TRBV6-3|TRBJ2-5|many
CASTQVSGRETQYF
TGTGCCAGCACCCAAGTGAGCGGCAGAGAGACCCAGTACTTC